A selection of T cell receptor beta chains follows, all from one sample in a study of blood T cell repertoires in COVID-19. Generated by immunoSEQ multiplex PCR, the TCRdb table keeps only in-frame clones and is missing some. The data show some 260,000 clones, roughly 88% seen once. Sequenced material: peripheral blood. These receptors were obtained from a human donor in a cohort sampled during active COVID-19. Both conserved end residues are part of each CDR3. The D gene is left open where the match is weak. Size tells how often a clone was seen (once, few, many) or the class of an expanded clone, and some rows leave it out.

d_call,clone_size,j_call,v_call,cdr3_aa,cdr3_nt
NA,NA,TRBJ2-3,TRBV13,CASSLAPGSGTDTQYF,TGTGCCAGCAGCTTAGCCCCCGGTTCGGGCACAGATACGCAGTATTTT
NA,NA,TRBJ1-2,TRBV27,CASSLGRGGYGYTF,TGTGCCAGCAGTTTAGGGAGGGGCGGGTATGGCTACACCTTC
NA,NA,TRBJ1-1,TRBV29-1,CSVSEGLGTEAFF,TGCAGCGTTTCGGAGGGGCTAGGCACTGAAGCTTTCTTT
NA,NA,TRBJ1-6,TRBV18,CASSPYRALGGSPLHF,TGTGCCAGCTCACCGTACCGGGCCCTGGGGGGTTCACCCCTCCACTTT
NA,NA,TRBJ1-3,TRBV2,CASSEEAFRAGNTIYF,TGTGCCAGCAGTGAGGAGGCATTTAGGGCTGGAAACACCATATATTTT
NA,NA,TRBJ2-7,TRBV7-9,CASRHGGASPYEQYF,TGTGCCAGCAGGCATGGGGGGGCGTCTCCCTACGAGCAGTACTTC
NA,NA,TRBJ2-5,TRBV18,CASSQGDRLQETQYF,TGTGCCAGCTCACAAGGCGACAGACTCCAAGAGACCCAGTACTTC
NA,NA,TRBJ2-7,TRBV7-9,CASSLDGARHEQYF,TGTGCCAGCAGCTTAGATGGAGCTCGCCACGAGCAGTACTTC
TRBD1,NA,TRBJ1-2,TRBV7-9,CASSSGDRVYGYTF,TGTGCCAGCAGCTCCGGGGACAGGGTCTATGGCTACACCTTC
NA,NA,TRBJ2-7,TRBV19,CASSPRPGSSYEQYF,TGTGCCAGTAGTCCTCGGCCAGGGTCATCCTACGAGCAGTACTTC
NA,NA,TRBJ1-5,TRBV3-1/TRBV3-2,CASSQEEAQPQHF,TGTGCCAGCAGCCAAGAAGAGGCTCAGCCCCAGCATTTT
NA,NA,TRBJ1-1,TRBV6-5,CATGRGLNEAFF,TGTGCCACGGGGCGGGGGCTGAATGAAGCTTTCTTT
TRBD1,NA,TRBJ1-2,TRBV30,CAWRRGTAYGYTF,TGTGCCTGGAGGCGCGGGACAGCCTATGGCTACACCTTC
TRBD1,NA,TRBJ1-2,TRBV29-1,CSAGTGDYGYTF,TGCAGCGCTGGGACAGGGGACTATGGCTACACCTTC
NA,NA,TRBJ1-2,TRBV4-2,CASSPSGGGGSIYGYTF,TGTGCCAGCAGCCCCTCGGGTGGCGGAGGATCGATATATGGCTACACCTTC
NA,NA,TRBJ1-1,TRBV6-2/TRBV6-3,CASSQPPEGKTEAFF,TGTGCCAGCAGCCAGCCACCGGAGGGGAAAACTGAAGCTTTCTTT
TRBD1,many,TRBJ1-4,TRBV6-1,CASSETTGSTNEKLFF,TGTGCCAGCAGTGAAACGACAGGGTCAACTAATGAAAAACTGTTTTTT
NA,NA,TRBJ1-1,TRBV19,CASATVRNTEAFF,TGTGCCAGTGCGACAGTTCGGAACACTGAAGCTTTCTTT
TRBD1,NA,TRBJ1-4,TRBV2,CASSVGGQNEKLFF,TGTGCCAGCAGTGTTGGGGGACAGAATGAAAAACTGTTTTTT
NA,NA,TRBJ1-5,TRBV19,CASSSTGIIYNQPQHF,TGTGCCAGTAGTTCTACAGGGATAATTTACAATCAGCCCCAGCATTTT
NA,NA,TRBJ1-2,TRBV5-1,CASSPGLDGYTF,TGCGCCAGCAGCCCCGGGTTGGATGGCTACACCTTC
NA,few,TRBJ1-1,TRBV7-3,CASSPHSMNTEAFF,TGTGCCAGCAGCCCCCACTCCATGAACACTGAAGCTTTCTTT
NA,NA,TRBJ1-2,TRBV25-1,CASSSLQPYGYTF,TGTGCCAGCAGTTCGTTACAACCCTATGGCTACACCTTC
TRBD1,NA,TRBJ1-6,TRBV7-9,CASSVHRGSSYNSPLHF,TGTGCCAGCAGCGTTCACAGGGGCAGCTCCTATAATTCACCCCTCCACTTT
NA,NA,TRBJ1-1,TRBV3-1/TRBV3-2,CASSKGLLNTEAFF,TGTGCCAGCAGCAAAGGACTGCTGAACACTGAAGCTTTCTTT
NA,NA,TRBJ1-1,TRBV4-3,CASSQGTGREAFF,TGCGCCAGCAGCCAAGGTACTGGGAGGGAAGCTTTCTTT
TRBD1,NA,TRBJ2-7,TRBV7-2,CASSSRTGVNEQYF,TGTGCCAGCAGCTCTAGGACAGGGGTGAACGAGCAGTACTTC
NA,NA,TRBJ2-6,TRBV19,CASSIEGNSGANVLTF,TGTGCCAGTAGTATCGAGGGAAACTCTGGGGCCAACGTCCTGACTTTC
TRBD2,NA,TRBJ2-1,TRBV18,CASSALLAGESEQFF,TGTGCCAGCTCAGCACTTCTAGCGGGAGAGAGTGAGCAGTTCTTC